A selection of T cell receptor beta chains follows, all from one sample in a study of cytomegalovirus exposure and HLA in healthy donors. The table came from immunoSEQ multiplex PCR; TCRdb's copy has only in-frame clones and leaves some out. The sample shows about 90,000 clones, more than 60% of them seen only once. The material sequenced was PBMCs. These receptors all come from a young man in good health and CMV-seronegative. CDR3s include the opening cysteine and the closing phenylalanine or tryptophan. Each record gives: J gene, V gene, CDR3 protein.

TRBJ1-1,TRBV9,CASSPMGQKNTEAFF
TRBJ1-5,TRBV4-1,CASSQDSPSNQPQHF
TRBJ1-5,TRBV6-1,CASSDTGGGQPQHF
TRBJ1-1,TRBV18,CASSPSLNRGQNTEAFF
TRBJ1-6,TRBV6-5,CASSYGQSENSPLHF
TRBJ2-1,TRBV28,CASSLYTGDNEQFF
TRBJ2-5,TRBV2,CASRTPKGETQYF
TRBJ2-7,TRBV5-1,CASSSGTGPYEQYF
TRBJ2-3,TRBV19,CASSMYTDTQYF
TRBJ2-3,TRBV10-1,CASSASSFADTQYF
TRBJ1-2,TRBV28,CASSLDLRFGTGRGGYTF
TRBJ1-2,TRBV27,CASSPLSDRGRFYGYTF
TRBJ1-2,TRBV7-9,CASSFQTGTLNYGYTF
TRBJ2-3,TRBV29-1,CSVRQSRRADTQYF
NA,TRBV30,CAWFPQGAGYYEQYF
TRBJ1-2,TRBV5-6,CASSLGTELRGYTF
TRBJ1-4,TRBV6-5,CASSYRTGANEKLFF
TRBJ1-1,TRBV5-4,CASVGRSPEGGNTEAFF
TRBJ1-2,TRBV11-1,CASSPTPGQANYGYTF
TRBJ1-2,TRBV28,CASSPYYYGYTF
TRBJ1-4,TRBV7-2,CASSQFSATNEKLFF
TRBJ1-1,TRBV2,CASSGQGDTEAFF
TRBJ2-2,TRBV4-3,CASSQETSVNTGELFF
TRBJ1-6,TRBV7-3,CASSLEYNSPLHF
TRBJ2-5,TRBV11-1,CASSLGTGTAQETQYF
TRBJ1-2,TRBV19,CASSITGYVYGYTF
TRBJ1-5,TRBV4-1,CASSLTQRQGVGNQPQHF
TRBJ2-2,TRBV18,CASSPLPWPTGELFF
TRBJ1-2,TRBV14,CASSQGQWGSGYTF
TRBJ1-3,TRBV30,CAWSAPRRAGNTIYF
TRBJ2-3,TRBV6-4,CASSGTGGTDTQYF
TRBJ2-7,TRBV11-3,CASSLGDSSYEQYF
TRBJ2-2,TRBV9,CASSVGPGQGPNTGELFF
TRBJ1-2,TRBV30,CAWSVRTGKGGYTF
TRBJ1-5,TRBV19,CASTKQGIGQPQHF
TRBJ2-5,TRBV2,CASPGGLAGQETQYF
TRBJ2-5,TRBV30,CAWSDGLAGDFSSQETQYF
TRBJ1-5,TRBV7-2,CASSLQAAVGQPQHF
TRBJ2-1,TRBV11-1,CASSPHGAYNEQFF
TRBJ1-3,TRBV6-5,CASRKGIQGNTIYF
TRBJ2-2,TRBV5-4,CASSLSGGNTGELFF
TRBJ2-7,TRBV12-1,CASSLPSCLRDEVYEQYF
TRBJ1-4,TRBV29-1,CSARDRDEKLFF
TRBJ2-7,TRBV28,CASSLTRDSTVF
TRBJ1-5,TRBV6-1,CASSAREVDQPQHF
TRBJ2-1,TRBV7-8,CASSSQKSSSYNEQFF
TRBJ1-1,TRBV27,CASSKYGAGGTEAFF
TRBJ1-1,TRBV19,CASSMMQGGLEAFF
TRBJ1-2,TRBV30,CAWSVTGGSSYTF
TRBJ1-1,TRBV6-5,CASRRQGWLSTEAFF
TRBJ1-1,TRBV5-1,CASSSGQAYAEAFF
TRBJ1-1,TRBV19,CASSIEGVNTEAFF
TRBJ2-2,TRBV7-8,CASSPTGETNTGELFF
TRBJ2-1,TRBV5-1,CASSRGGDEQFF
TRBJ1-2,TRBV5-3,CARSLRQGVAPWGYTF